The clone carrying this T cell receptor (beta chain) was observed a handful of times. Using a J-beta primer mix together with a sample-barcoded 5' primer, a second PCR was run for about 6 to 12 cycles. MiXCR was run by TCRdb on the 5' RACE reads, yielding one entry per CDR3 protein. The repertoire has over 500,000 distinct CDR3 sequences, about 29% of them found once; the top ten carry approximately 3.5%. These data are taken from a study of blood T cells in healthy people across ages. Every donor provided roughly 10 milliliters of peripheral blood. This same sample was also taken into another study, of T cells of mothers and their children. That publication notes: Whether related or unrelated, pairs show similar shaping of TCR recombination output by thymic selection.

The sequenced sample was blood. The source is a boy younger than 10 in good health.

The chain's CDR3 is CASSLGTSGSLSEQYF. The CDR3 coding sequence is TGTGCCAGCAGCTTAGGTACTAGCGGGAGTCTCAGCGAGCAGTACTTC. The chain has TRBV7-6 and TRBJ2-7; 11 bases are a match to TRBD2. CDR3 length: 16 amino acids. Germline values: CDR1 SGHVS, CDR2 FNYEAQ. Unmatched junction bases numbered 8, after V lost 1 base and J lost 6 bases.